The 10 T cell receptor beta chains below all came from one sample that was sequenced in a study of metastatic and nonmetastatic thyroid tumors. Every patient underwent thyroid surgery untreated. TCRdb called clones again from the PCR reads with MiXCR. The sample shows 40,000 or so clones, 25% to 30% of them seen only once. The sequenced material came from blood. The receptors were sampled from a female donor with papillary thyroid cancer or a benign thyroid nodule (not recorded which). Some clones in this sample may be carry-over from other donors' samples.

This clone was found many times. Here the CDR3 reads CASSHVRDSSFANTGELFF. As DNA, the CDR3 is TGTGCCAGCAGCCATGTTCGGGACAGCTCTTTCGCGAACACCGGGGAGCTGTTTTTT. The chain is built from TRBV3-1 and TRBJ2-2, with 7 bases lining up with TRBD1. After removal of 3 bases from V and 0 bases from J, the junction contained 13 bases not matched to a gene. Germline CDR1 is LGHDT and CDR2 is YNNKEL (reference sequence). This CDR3 contains 19 residues.

The rearrangement links TRBV5-1 to TRBJ2-3; TRBD1 matches at 10 bases. Germline V gene sequence: CDR1 SGHRS, CDR2 YFSETQ. The J segment lost 1 base and the V segment lost 4 bases, leaving 6 bases of the junction unmatched. The CDR3 is 16 residues long. The CDR3 DNA sequence: TGCGCCAGCAGCCCACTTGGGACAGGGGGCACAGATACGCAGTATTTT. Protein: CASSPLGTGGTDTQYF.

On this clone: At one end the junction does not follow the germline gene, possibly because of a read error. The sample holds other DNA sequences that translate to the same CDR3. The chain uses TRBV20-1 and TRBJ2-3; 9 nucleotides agree with TRBD2. Germline CDR1 DFQATT, CDR2 SNEGSKA (reference sequence). The CDR3 has 16 amino acids. CDR3 protein: CSAREGLAGDTDTQYF. The CDR3, as DNA: TGCAGTGCTAGAGAGGGACTAGCTGGGGACACAGATACTCAGTATTTT.

This clone was seen more than once but under ten times. The gene calls are TRBV27 and TRBJ1-6, with D possibly matching TRBD1 (5 bases). The CDR3 consists of 14 residues. CDR1 and CDR2 from the germline V gene are MNHEY and SMNVEV (reference sequence). Trimming took off 3 bases at V and 4 bases at J, with 7 bases between the two ends. The CDR3 DNA is TGTGCCAGCAGTTTCAAGGGGTATAATTCACCCCTCCACTTT. This translates into CASSFKGYNSPLHF.

The chain recombines TRBV9 with TRBJ2-7; D perhaps matches TRBD2 (6 bases). Trimming removed 4 bases from V and 7 bases from J, with 15 bases in between. Germline CDR1 is SGDLS and CDR2 is YYNGEE. This CDR3 comprises 13 residues. CDR3 nucleotide sequence: TGTGCCAGCAGCACCGGGCGGGGTGGTGAGCAGTACTTC. Amino acid sequence: CASSTGRGGEQYF.

Concerning this clone: Its ends do not fully match the called genes, so a read error is possible. This rearrangement joins TRBV7-2 to TRBJ1-2; D is undetermined. Looked up from germline, CDR1 is SGHTA and CDR2 is FQGNSA. The CDR3 is 13 amino acids. The CDR3, as DNA: TGTGCCAGCAGCTTACCCGGCGCAGTAGGCTGCACCTTC. Translating it yields CASSLPGAVGCTF.

This chain joins TRBV5-1 and TRBJ1-5; D remains unclear. This CDR3 comprises 14 residues. V was shortened by 0 bases and J by 4 bases, with 8 bases between the two germline ends. The germline V gene encodes CDR1 SGHRS and CDR2 YFSETQ. CDR3 in amino acids: CASSLGPRNQPQHF. The DNA for the CDR3 is TGCGCCAGCAGCTTGGGCCCTAGGAATCAGCCCCAGCATTTT.

This clone was observed many times. V is TRBV6-2 or TRBV6-3 and J is TRBJ2-5; TRBD1 agrees at 9 bases. This CDR3 is 15 amino acids long. The V segment lost 2 bases and the J segment 4 bases; nucleotides outside the gene matches: 5. The V gene's germline CDR1 is MNHEY and CDR2 SVGEGT. CDR3 in DNA: TGTGCCAGCAGTTACCCCCCGGACAGGGGAGAGACCCAGTACTTC. This sequence encodes CASSYPPDRGETQYF.

This clone was seen repeatedly, ten times or more. CDR3 sequence: CASSLPGGQFTDTQYF. As DNA, the CDR3 is TGCGCCAGCAGCTTGCCGGGGGGCCAGTTCACAGATACGCAGTATTTT. The chain is built from TRBV5-1 and TRBJ2-3, with a weak D call TRBD2 (7 bases). V was clipped by 1 base and J by 2 bases, with 14 bases between them. This CDR3 comprises 16 residues. The germline CDR1 and CDR2 sequences are SGHRS and YFSETQ.

Concerning this clone itself: A clone one base away is much larger, so this may be a read error. Other DNA sequences of this sample code for an identical CDR3. The chain employs TRBV29-1 and TRBJ2-1, with D possibly matching TRBD2 (6 bases). The CDR3 is 15 amino acids. Trimming stripped 6 bases from V and 5 bases from J, with 20 bases between. Germline V gene lookup returns CDR1 SQVTM and CDR2 ANQGSEA. This CDR3 reads CSVPWRGGDHNEQFF. The CDR3 nucleotides read TGCAGCGTCCCCTGGCGGGGTGGCGACCACAATGAGCAGTTCTTC.